A selection of T cell receptor beta chains follows, all from one sample in a study of T cell responses to AZD1222 COVID-19 vaccine. Method: immunoSEQ multiplex PCR; TCRdb's copy keeps in-frame clones and lacks some. The table lists 150,000 or so clones, around 89% of them singletons. The specimen comprised peripheral blood, sampled on day 0 of AZD1222 vaccination. These receptors were taken from an adult in good health. Each CDR3 is given without its conserved first and last residue. Fields, in order: J gene, V gene, CDR3 length, CDR3 protein.

>TRBJ1-4|TRBV5-4|13
ASTRDRGSNEKLF
>TRBJ1-3|TRBV29-1|13
SVGGGPNSGNTIY
>TRBJ2-7|TRBV25-1|10
ASSRTRYEQY
>TRBJ1-1|TRBV5-6|11
ASSNRVGTEAF
>TRBJ2-7|TRBV3-1/TRBV3-2|16
ASSQQGAPKREYYEQY
>TRBJ2-7|TRBV6-2/TRBV6-3|13
ASSYGTGTPYEQY
>TRBJ2-3|TRBV3-1/TRBV3-2|15
ASSFRTSGKDTDTQY
>TRBJ1-5|TRBV6-1|16
ASSEVYHVTGERAPQH
>TRBJ1-5|TRBV12-5|13
ASGLAGGRNQPQH
>TRBJ2-7|TRBV4-3|11
ASSQDSYYEQY
>TRBJ1-5|TRBV27|10
ASRAWNQPQH
>TRBJ1-1|TRBV28|13
ASSPRGAGRTEAF
>TRBJ1-3|TRBV7-6|11
ASSSDRGYTIY
>TRBJ2-3|TRBV7-2|11
ASSLEGTGTQY
>TRBJ1-3|TRBV12-5|15
ASGLGQTGVSGNTIY
>TRBJ1-5|TRBV6-5|12
ASISATGERPQH
>TRBJ1-2|TRBV27|11
ASSLKANYGYT
>TRBJ1-1|TRBV19|12
ASSTDRGDTEAF
>TRBJ2-7|TRBV28|13
ASSQRGRKSYEQY
>TRBJ1-2|TRBV5-1|13
ASSQTGGNFNGYT
>TRBJ2-3|TRBV5-1|13
ASSLWGHSTDTQY
>TRBJ2-2|TRBV7-9|13
ASTGGALSTGELF
>TRBJ1-5|TRBV2|13
ASSGEGHSNQPQH
>TRBJ1-1|TRBV5-1|13
ASSLGPALVEEAF
>TRBJ1-2|TRBV2|14
ASSERPSSGYYGYT
>TRBJ1-1|TRBV28|15
ASSPSILNPLGAEAF
>TRBJ1-1|TRBV18|12
ASSPLDRATEAF
>TRBJ1-1|TRBV5-4|10
ASSFGAAEAF
>TRBJ2-1|TRBV7-6|14
ASSHSHPQGYNEQF
>TRBJ1-4|TRBV28|20
ASSLSPIRLRNHGQLKEKLF
>TRBJ2-1|TRBV7-9|12
ASPRDRVGNEQF
>TRBJ1-1|TRBV6-5|12
ASRSPQGTTEAF
>TRBJ2-1|TRBV5-4|14
ASSSEPGPSYNEQF
>TRBJ2-1|TRBV19|13
ASSPGLAGRYEQF
>TRBJ2-7|TRBV11-2|12
ASTWDIRSYEQY
>TRBJ2-2|TRBV24-1|12
ATSDRFNTGELF
>TRBJ1-5|TRBV2|13
ASSAQGLNMQPQH
>TRBJ1-5|TRBV29-1|11
SVREGSNQPQH
>TRBJ1-1|TRBV5-4|13
ASSLAGTLNTEAF
>TRBJ2-3|TRBV4-2|17
ASSQERLGTSGSTDTQY
>TRBJ1-2|TRBV5-5|12
ASSSWVGDYGYT
>TRBJ1-2|TRBV28|13
ASSFAGQGAGGYT
>TRBJ2-1|TRBV21-1|11
ASSKGGLLEQF
>TRBJ1-4|TRBV29-1|10
SVAAYNEKLF
>TRBJ1-2|TRBV4-1|14
ASSQPQAGRGNGYT
>TRBJ1-3|TRBV7-2|10
ASRLPGNTIY
>TRBJ2-2|TRBV6-2/TRBV6-3|11
ASSLKYTGELF
>TRBJ1-2|TRBV12-3/TRBV12-4|11
ASSTGAGYGYT
>TRBJ2-6|TRBV5-4|14
ASSPGSYSGANVLT